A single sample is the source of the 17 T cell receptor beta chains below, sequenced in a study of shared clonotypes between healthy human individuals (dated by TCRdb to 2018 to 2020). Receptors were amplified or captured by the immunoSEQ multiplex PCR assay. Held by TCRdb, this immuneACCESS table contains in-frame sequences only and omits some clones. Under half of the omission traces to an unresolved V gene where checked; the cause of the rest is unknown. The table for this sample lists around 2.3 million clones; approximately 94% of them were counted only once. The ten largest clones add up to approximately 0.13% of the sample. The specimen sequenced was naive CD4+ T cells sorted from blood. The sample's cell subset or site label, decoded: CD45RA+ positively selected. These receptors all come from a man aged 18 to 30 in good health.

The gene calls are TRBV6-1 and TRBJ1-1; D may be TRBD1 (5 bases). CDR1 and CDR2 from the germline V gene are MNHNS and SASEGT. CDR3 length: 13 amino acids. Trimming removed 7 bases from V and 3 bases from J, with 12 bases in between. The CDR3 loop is CASTAGGDTEAFF. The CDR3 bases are TGTGCCAGCACTGCGGGGGGTGACACTGAAGCTTTCTTT.

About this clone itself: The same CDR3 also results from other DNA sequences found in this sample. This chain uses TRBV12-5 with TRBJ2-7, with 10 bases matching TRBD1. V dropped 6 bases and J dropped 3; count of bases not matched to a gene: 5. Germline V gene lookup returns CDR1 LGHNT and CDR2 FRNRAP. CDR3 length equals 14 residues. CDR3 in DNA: TGTGCTAGTGGCTCCGGGACAGGGGTCTACGAGCAGTACTTC. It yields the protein CASGSGTGVYEQYF.

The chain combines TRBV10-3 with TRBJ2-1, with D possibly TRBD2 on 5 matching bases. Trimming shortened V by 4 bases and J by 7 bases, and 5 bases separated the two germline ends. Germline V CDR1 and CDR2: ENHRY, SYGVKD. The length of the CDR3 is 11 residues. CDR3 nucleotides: TGTGCCATCAGTGCGGGAAATGAGCAGTTCTTC. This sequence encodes CAISAGNEQFF.

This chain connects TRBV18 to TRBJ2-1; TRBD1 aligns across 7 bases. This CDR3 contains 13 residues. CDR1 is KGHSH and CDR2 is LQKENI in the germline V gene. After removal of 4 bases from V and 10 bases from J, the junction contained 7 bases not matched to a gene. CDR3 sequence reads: CASSLDRVGEQFF. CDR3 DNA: TGTGCCAGCTCACTAGACAGGGTTGGAGAGCAGTTCTTC.

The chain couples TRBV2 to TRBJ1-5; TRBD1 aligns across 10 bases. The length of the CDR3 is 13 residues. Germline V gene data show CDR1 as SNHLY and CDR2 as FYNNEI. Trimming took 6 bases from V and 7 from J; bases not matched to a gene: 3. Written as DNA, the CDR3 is TGTGCCAGCAGCGGGACAGGGGTCCAGCCCCAGCATTTT. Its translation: CASSGTGVQPQHF.

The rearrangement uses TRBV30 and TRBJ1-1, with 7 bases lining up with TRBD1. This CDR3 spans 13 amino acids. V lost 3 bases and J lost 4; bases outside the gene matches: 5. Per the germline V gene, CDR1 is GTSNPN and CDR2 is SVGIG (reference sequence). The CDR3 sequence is CAWSQTGVTEAFF. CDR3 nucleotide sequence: TGTGCCTGGAGCCAAACAGGGGTCACTGAAGCTTTCTTT.

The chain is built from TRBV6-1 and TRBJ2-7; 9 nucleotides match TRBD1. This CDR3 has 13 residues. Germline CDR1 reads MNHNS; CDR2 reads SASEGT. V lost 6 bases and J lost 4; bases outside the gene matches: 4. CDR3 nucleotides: TGTGCCAGCAGAGTGACAGGGGGGTACGAGCAGTACTTC. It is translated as CASRVTGGYEQYF.

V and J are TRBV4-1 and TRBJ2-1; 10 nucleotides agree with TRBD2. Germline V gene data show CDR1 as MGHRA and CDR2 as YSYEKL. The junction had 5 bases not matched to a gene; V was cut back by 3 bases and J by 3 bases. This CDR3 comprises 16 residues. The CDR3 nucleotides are TGCGCCAGCAGCCAGGCCTCTAGCGGGGGCTACAATGAGCAGTTCTTC. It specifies CASSQASSGGYNEQFF.

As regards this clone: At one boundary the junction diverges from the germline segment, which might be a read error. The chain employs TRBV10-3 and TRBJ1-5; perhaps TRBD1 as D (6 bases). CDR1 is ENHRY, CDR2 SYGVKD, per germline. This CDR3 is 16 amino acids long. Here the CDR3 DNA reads TGTGCCGTCAGTGACAAGGGGCAGGGGAGCAATCAGCCCCAGCATTTT. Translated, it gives CAVSDKGQGSNQPQHF.

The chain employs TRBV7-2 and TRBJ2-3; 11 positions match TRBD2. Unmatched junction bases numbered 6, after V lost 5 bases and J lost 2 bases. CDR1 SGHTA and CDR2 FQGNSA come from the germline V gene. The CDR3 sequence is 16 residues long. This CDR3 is CASSRGTSGSTDTQYF. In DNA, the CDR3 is TGTGCCAGCAGCCGTGGGACTAGCGGATCCACAGATACGCAGTATTTT.

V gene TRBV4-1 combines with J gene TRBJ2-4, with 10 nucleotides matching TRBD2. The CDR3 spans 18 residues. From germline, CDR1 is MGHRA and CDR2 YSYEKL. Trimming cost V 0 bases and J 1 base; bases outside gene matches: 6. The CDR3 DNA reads TGCGCCAGCAGCCAAGATGCGGGAGCGGGGGGGGCCAAAAACATTCAGTACTTC. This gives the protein CASSQDAGAGGAKNIQYF.

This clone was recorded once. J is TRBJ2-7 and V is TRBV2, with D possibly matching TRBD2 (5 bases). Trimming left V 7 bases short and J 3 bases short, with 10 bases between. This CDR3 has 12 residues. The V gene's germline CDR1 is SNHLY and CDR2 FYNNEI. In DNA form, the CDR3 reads TGTGCCAGCACGGAGGAAAACTACGAGCAGTACTTC. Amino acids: CASTEENYEQYF.

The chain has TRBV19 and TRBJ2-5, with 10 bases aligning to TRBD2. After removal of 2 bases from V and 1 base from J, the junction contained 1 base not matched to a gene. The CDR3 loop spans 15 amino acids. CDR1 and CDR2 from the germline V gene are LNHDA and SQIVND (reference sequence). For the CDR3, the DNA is TGTGCCAGTAGTATAAGGACTAGCGGCCAAGAGACCCAGTACTTC. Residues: CASSIRTSGQETQYF.

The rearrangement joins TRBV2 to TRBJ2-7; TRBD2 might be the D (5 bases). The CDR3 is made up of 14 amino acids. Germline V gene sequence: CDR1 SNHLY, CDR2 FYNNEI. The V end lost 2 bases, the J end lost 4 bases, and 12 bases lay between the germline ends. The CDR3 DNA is TGTGCCAGCAGTGAACCGGGGATGTCTTACGAGCAGTACTTC. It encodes CASSEPGMSYEQYF.

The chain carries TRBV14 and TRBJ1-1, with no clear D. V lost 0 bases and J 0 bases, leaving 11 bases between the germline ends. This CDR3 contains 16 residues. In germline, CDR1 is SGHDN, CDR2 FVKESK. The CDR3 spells CASSQDGVGLNTEAFF. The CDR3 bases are TGTGCCAGCAGCCAAGATGGGGTGGGATTGAACACTGAAGCTTTCTTT.

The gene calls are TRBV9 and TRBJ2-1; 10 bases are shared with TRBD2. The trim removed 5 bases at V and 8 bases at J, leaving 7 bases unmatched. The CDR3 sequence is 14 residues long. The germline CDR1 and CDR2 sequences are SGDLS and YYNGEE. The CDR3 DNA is TGTGCCAGCAGTCTAGCGGGAGTCTTGGATGAGCAGTTCTTC. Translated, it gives CASSLAGVLDEQFF.

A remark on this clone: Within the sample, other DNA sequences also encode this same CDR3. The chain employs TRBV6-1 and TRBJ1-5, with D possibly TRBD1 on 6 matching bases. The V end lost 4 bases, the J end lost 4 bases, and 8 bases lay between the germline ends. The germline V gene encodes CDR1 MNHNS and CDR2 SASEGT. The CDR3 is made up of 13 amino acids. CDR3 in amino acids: CASSVTGNQPQHF. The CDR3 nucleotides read TGTGCCAGCAGTGTAACAGGGAATCAGCCCCAGCATTTT.